These T cell receptor beta chains were read from a single sample in a study of CD8 T cells in Susac syndrome. TCRdb redid the calling of the immunoSEQ multiplex PCR reads with MiXCR, one entry per CDR3 protein. Of 130,000 to 150,000 distinct CDR3 sequences listed, around 94% are singletons. The specimen was CD4+ T cells from PBMCs. The receptor source for this set is a human donor in good health. CDR3s include the opening cysteine and the closing phenylalanine or tryptophan. A D gene is named only where the DNA matches it firmly.

v_call,d_call,j_call,cdr3_aa
TRBV19,TRBD2,TRBJ2-4,CASSSGLAVIKF
TRBV20-1,TRBD2,TRBJ2-5,CSAKGLAGEETQYF
TRBV4-1,TRBD1,TRBJ1-1,CASRRDRDLFEAFF
TRBV3-1,.,TRBJ1-2,CASSQDWGSRYGYTF
TRBV20-1,.,TRBJ1-3,CSARDWQSSGNTIYF
TRBV5-1,TRBD2,TRBJ2-5,CASSLLAGGPGETQYF
TRBV25-1,.,TRBJ1-3,CASSASSGNTIYF
TRBV3-1,.,TRBJ1-1,CASSQDRAWFSEAFF
TRBV7-2,.,TRBJ2-3,CASSRQGTTDTQYF
TRBV19,TRBD2,TRBJ2-2,CASWLAGANTGELFF
TRBV30,TRBD1,TRBJ1-5,CAWGRQGYNQPQHF
TRBV2,.,TRBJ2-1,CASSEETFRFF
TRBV5-4,TRBD1,TRBJ2-6,CASSPTPGQGGGANVLTF
TRBV5-1,.,TRBJ2-7,CASSLGQGSYEQYF